This paragraph covers one T cell receptor (beta chain) sequence. As yet, its antigen is unknown. The CDR3 consists of 14 residues. Per the germline V gene, CDR1 is WNHNN and CDR2 is SYGVQD (reference sequence). J was trimmed by 2 bases and V by 8 bases; bases with no gene match: 7. This specimen belongs to a study of cytomegalovirus exposure and HLA in healthy donors. 13 Jbeta primers and 60 Vbeta primers were used for the PCR. The repertoire was sequenced with immunoSEQ multiplex PCR; TCRdb's copy has only in-frame clones and lacks some. The sample gives tens of thousands of clones, about 84% of which show up once; 7.8% is in the top ten. The study's findings and limits: Common viral pathogens seemed to be connected with several of the most significant clusters, according to a later analysis. The authors later found TCR association rates varying by HLA locus, with DRB1 most and HLA-C fewest. A later analysis linked a missense DCLRE1C variant to TCR beta V- and J-gene trimming.

This receptor was obtained from a man aged 18 to 30 in good health and CMV-seropositive. The specimen was PBMCs. V gene TRBV10-1 combines with J gene TRBJ2-7, with 9 bases matching TRBD1. The CDR3 reads CASGNRDRAYEQYF. The CDR3 DNA is TGCGCCAGCGGGAACCGGGACAGGGCCTACGAGCAGTACTTC.